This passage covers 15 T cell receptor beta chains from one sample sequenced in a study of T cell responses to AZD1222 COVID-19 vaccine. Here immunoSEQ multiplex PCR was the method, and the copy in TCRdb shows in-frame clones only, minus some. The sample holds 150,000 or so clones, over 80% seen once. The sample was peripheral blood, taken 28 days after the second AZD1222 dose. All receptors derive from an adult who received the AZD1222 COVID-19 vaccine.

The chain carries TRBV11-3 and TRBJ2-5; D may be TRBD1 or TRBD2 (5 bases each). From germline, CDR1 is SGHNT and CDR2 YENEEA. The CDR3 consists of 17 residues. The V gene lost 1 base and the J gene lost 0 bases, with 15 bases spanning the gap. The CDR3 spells CASSLVWDRTDQETQYF. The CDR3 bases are TGTGCCAGCAGCTTAGTATGGGACCGGACGGACCAAGAGACCCAGTACTTC.

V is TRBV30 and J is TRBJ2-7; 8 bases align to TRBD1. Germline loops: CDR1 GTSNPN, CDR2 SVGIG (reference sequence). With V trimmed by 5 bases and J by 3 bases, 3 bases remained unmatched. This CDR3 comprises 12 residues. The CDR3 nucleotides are TGTGCCTGGTCAGGGGGCATCTACGAGCAGTACTTC. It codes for CAWSGGIYEQYF.

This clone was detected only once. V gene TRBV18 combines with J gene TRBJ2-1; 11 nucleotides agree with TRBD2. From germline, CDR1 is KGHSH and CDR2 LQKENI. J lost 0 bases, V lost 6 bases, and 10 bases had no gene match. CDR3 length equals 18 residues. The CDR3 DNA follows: TGTGCCAGCTCCTTGAGGACTAGCGGGCCGAGCTCCTACAATGAGCAGTTCTTC. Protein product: CASSLRTSGPSSYNEQFF.

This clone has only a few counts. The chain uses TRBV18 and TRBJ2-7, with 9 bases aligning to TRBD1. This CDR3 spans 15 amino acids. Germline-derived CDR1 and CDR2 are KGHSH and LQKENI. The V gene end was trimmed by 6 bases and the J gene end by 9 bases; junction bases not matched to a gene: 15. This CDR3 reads CASSGSRTGVFRQYF. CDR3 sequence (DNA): TGTGCCAGCTCGGGCTCGCGGACAGGGGTGTTTAGGCAGTACTTC.

CDR3 sequence: CASSFGFGYTF. The CDR3 DNA reads as TGTGCCAGCAGCTTTGGGTTTGGCTACACCTTC. The V and J genes are TRBV5-5 and TRBJ1-2, with no clear D. CDR1 and CDR2 from the germline V gene are SGHKS and YYEKEE (reference sequence). The V end lost 2 bases, the J end lost 7 bases, and 6 bases lay between the germline ends. This CDR3 is 11 amino acids long.

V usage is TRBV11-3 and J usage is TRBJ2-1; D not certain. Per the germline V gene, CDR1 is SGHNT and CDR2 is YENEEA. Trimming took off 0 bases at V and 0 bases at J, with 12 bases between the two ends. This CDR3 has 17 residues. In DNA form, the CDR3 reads TGTGCCAGCAGCTTAGAGGGCCAGCGAAACTCCTACAATGAGCAGTTCTTC. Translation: CASSLEGQRNSYNEQFF.

The CDR3 here is CASSMGQMNTEAFF. For the CDR3, the DNA is TGTGCCAGTAGTATGGGACAGATGAACACTGAAGCTTTCTTT. This sequence joins TRBV19 and TRBJ1-1; 7 bases agree with TRBD1. Germline-derived CDR1 and CDR2 are LNHDA and SQIVND (reference sequence). The CDR3 contains 14 residues. Germline trimming cut 3 bases from V and 0 bases from J; bases unmatched to any gene: 1. Full variable domain (rest looked up from reference TRBV19 and TRBJ1-1): DGGITQSPKYLFRKEGQNVTLSCEQNLNHDAMYWYRQDPGQGLRLIYYSQIVNDFQKGDIAEGYSVSREKKESFPLTVTSAQKNPTAFYLCASSMGQMNTEAFFGQGTRLTVV.

The CDR3 nucleotides are TGTGCCAGTAGTATAGGTCAAGGGAGCGGGGGGACCCAGTACTTC. This encodes CASSIGQGSGGTQYF. The chain employs TRBV19 and TRBJ2-5; TRBD2 matches at 8 bases. V shed 1 base, J shed 7 bases, and the junction held 8 bases outside the gene matches. Germline CDR1 reads LNHDA; CDR2 reads SQIVND (reference sequence). CDR3 length equals 15 residues. Full variable domain (remainder filled in from reference TRBV19 and TRBJ2-5): DGGITQSPKYLFRKEGQNVTLSCEQNLNHDAMYWYRQDPGQGLRLIYYSQIVNDFQKGDIAEGYSVSREKKESFPLTVTSAQKNPTAFYLCASSIGQGSGGTQYFGPGTRLLVL.

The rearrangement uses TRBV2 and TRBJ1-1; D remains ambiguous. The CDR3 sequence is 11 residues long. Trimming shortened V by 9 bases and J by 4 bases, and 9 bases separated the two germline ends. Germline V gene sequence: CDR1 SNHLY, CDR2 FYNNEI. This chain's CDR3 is CASTWGTEAFF. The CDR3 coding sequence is TGTGCCAGTACGTGGGGCACTGAAGCTTTCTTT.

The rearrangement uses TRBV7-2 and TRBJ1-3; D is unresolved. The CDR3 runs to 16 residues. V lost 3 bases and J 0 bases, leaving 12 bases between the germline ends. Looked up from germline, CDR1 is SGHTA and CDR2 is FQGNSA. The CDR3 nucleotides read TGTGCCAGCAGCTTTACCCCGGGCGCCTCTGGAAACACCATATATTTT. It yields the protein CASSFTPGASGNTIYF.

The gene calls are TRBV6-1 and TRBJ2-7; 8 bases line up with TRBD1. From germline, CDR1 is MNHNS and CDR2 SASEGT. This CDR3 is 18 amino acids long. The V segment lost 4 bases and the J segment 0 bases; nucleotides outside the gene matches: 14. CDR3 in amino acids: CASSASLGQGTSSYEQYF. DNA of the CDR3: TGTGCCAGCAGTGCCTCGCTTGGACAGGGTACCAGCTCCTACGAGCAGTACTTC.

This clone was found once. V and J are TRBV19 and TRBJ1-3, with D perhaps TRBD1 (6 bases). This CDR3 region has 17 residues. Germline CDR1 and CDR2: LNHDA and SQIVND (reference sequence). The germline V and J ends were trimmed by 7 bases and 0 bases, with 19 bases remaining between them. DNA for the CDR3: TGTGCCAGTATTCATACAACAGGGTCTGTCTCTGGAAACACCATATATTTT. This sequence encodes CASIHTTGSVSGNTIYF.

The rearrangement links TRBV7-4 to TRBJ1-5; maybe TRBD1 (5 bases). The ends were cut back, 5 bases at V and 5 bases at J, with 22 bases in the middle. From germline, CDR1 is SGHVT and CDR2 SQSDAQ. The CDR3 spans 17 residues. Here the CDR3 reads CASSPLDPGIGYQPQHF. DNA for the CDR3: TGTGCCAGCAGCCCTCTTGACCCAGGGATAGGATATCAGCCCCAGCATTTT.

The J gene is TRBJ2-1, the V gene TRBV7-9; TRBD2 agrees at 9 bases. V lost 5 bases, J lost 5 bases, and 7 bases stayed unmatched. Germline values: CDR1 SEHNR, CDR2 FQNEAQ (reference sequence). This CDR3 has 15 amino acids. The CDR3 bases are TGTGCCAGCAGCCCCGGGACTAGCCTAGACAATGAGCAGTTCTTC. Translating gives CASSPGTSLDNEQFF.

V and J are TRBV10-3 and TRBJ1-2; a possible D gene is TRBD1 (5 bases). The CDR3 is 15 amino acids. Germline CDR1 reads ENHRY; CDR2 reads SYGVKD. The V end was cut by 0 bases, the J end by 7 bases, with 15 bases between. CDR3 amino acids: CAISESSSAQGGYTF. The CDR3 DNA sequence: TGTGCCATCAGTGAGTCATCCAGTGCCCAGGGTGGCTACACCTTC.